What follows are 23 T cell receptor beta chains derived from one specimen sequenced in a study of T cells and copy number aberrations in small-cell lung cancer. Produced via immunoSEQ multiplex PCR; TCRdb's table is partial and in-frame only. The repertoire has 500 to 700 clones, approximately 94% of them found once; the top ten carry roughly 3%. Sample: tumor tissue. Receptors originate from a man aged 45-65 years with small cell lung cancer.

The chain's CDR3 is CAWSLSGVNEQFF. The CDR3 coding sequence is TGTGCCTGGAGCCTATCCGGTGTCAATGAGCAGTTCTTC. V is TRBV30 and J is TRBJ2-1; D ambiguous. From germline, CDR1 is GTSNPN and CDR2 SVGIG (reference sequence). Trimming pared 3 bases from V and 6 bases from J, leaving 12 bases between. The CDR3 consists of 13 residues.

A remark on this clone: A junction end diverges from the germline sequence, so it may reflect a read error. The chain has TRBV30 and TRBJ2-1, with D perhaps TRBD1 (5 bases). There are 14 residues in the CDR3. The germline CDR1 and CDR2 sequences are GTSNPN and SVGIG (reference sequence). In DNA form, the CDR3 reads TGCGCCTGGAGAAGTTCAGGGATATACAATGAGCAGTTCTTC. Translating gives CAWRSSGIYNEQFF.

CDR3 sequence reads: CASSRAPSQETQYF. Here the CDR3 DNA reads TGTGCCAGCTCACGGGCTCCCAGCCAAGAGACCCAGTACTTC. The rearrangement joins TRBV18 to TRBJ2-5; D uncertain. There are 14 residues in the CDR3. Germline lookup yields CDR1 KGHSH and CDR2 LQKENI. The V and J ends lost 4 bases and 1 base respectively, with 10 bases between them.

This clone was counted a few times. Written as DNA, the CDR3 is TGTGCCAGCAGCTCAAGCCCCCCGACGGACCCACGCTACGAGCAGTACTTC. Its protein product is CASSSSPPTDPRYEQYF. This chain uses TRBV11-2 with TRBJ2-7, with D unclear. CDR3 size: 17 residues. Trimming took 4 bases from V and 3 from J, leaving 22 bases between them. Germline-derived CDR1 and CDR2 are SGHAT and FQNNGV.

The V and J genes are TRBV2 and TRBJ2-5, with D unresolved. This CDR3 has 14 residues. Trimming cost V 5 bases and J 0 bases, with 10 bases left between them. Per the germline V gene, CDR1 is SNHLY and CDR2 is FYNNEI. CDR3 bases: TGTGCCAGCAGTAGGCTGAAACACCAAGAGACCCAGTACTTC. As protein: CASSRLKHQETQYF.

This chain links TRBV10-3 with TRBJ2-7; TRBD1 matches at 7 bases. The length of the CDR3 is 16 residues. The V and J ends lost 2 bases and 3 bases, in that order; junction bases with no gene match: 10. Germline CDR1 and CDR2: ENHRY and SYGVKD. The CDR3 here is CAISEDPRGGFYEQYF. Written as DNA, the CDR3 is TGTGCCATCAGTGAGGACCCGAGAGGGGGCTTCTACGAGCAGTACTTC.

The chain recombines TRBV20-1 with TRBJ2-5; no clear D. Germline V gives CDR1 DFQATT, CDR2 SNEGSKA (reference sequence). This CDR3 region has 11 residues. V was pared by 6 bases and J by 5 bases, with 10 bases between. CDR3 bases: TGCAGTGCCTCACGGATCGAGACCCAGTACTTC. Translated, it gives CSASRIETQYF.

This clone has just a few counts. The chain recombines TRBV5-6 with TRBJ2-5; 8 bases fit TRBD2. From germline, CDR1 is SGHDT and CDR2 YYEEEE. V lost 5 bases and J lost 2; bases outside the gene matches: 8. The CDR3 is 15 residues long. The CDR3 spells CASSFYGGAQETQYF. DNA for the CDR3: TGTGCCAGCAGTTTTTACGGGGGGGCACAAGAGACCCAGTACTTC.

The J gene is TRBJ2-2, the V gene TRBV29-1; 7 nucleotides match TRBD2. After removal of 1 base from V and 7 bases from J, the junction contained 3 bases not matched to a gene. Per the germline V gene, CDR1 is SQVTM and CDR2 is ANQGSEA. This CDR3 is built from 13 residues. CDR3 bases: TGCAGCGTTGAAGGGGAGGGCGACGGGGAGCTGTTTTTT. This gives the protein CSVEGEGDGELFF.

This clone has just one count. The chain employs TRBV7-2 and TRBJ1-6; D is unresolved. The CDR3 has 12 amino acids. V shed 5 bases and J shed 11 bases, with 10 bases lying between them. Germline CDR1 is SGHTA and CDR2 is FQGNSA. As DNA, the CDR3 is TGTGCCAGCAGCCTCGGGAACCCACCCCTCCACTTT. Amino acid sequence: CASSLGNPPLHF.

This clone was seen just once. A read error may produce the germline difference seen at one junction end. This CDR3 is also generated by other DNA sequences in the sample. The chain carries TRBV5-1 and TRBJ2-3; D perhaps matches TRBD1 (5 bases). This CDR3 contains 16 residues. Germline V gives CDR1 SGHRS, CDR2 YFSETQ. The CDR3 bases are TGCACCAGCAGCTTGGAACAGGCCTCTCGGACAGATACGCAGTATTTT. Its translation: CTSSLEQASRTDTQYF.

This chain connects TRBV25-1 to TRBJ1-5, with D maybe TRBD1 (6 bases). V shed 1 base and J shed 2 bases, with 9 bases lying between them. The germline V gene has CDR1 MGHDK and CDR2 SYGVNS. The CDR3 is 15 amino acids. The CDR3 DNA reads TGTGCCAGCAGTGAATCAGGGGCGGGCAATCAGCCCCAGCATTTT. It codes for CASSESGAGNQPQHF.

This chain links TRBV19 with TRBJ2-6; tentative D call: TRBD2 (5 bases). V lost 6 bases to trimming and J lost 2 bases, with 8 bases between them. Germline V lookup: CDR1 LNHDA, CDR2 SQIVND (reference sequence). This CDR3 is 14 amino acids long. Here the CDR3 reads CASRGRAGANVLTF. DNA of the CDR3: TGTGCCAGTAGGGGGAGAGCTGGGGCCAACGTCCTGACTTTC.

The chain employs TRBV18 and TRBJ1-2; possibly TRBD1 for D (5 bases). Germline lookup yields CDR1 KGHSH and CDR2 LQKENI. The CDR3 loop spans 12 amino acids. V gave up 3 bases and J gave up 5 bases, with 7 bases separating them. The CDR3 DNA sequence: TGTGCCAGCTCACCGACAGATTATGGCTACACCTTC. Its protein is CASSPTDYGYTF.

The chain joins TRBV11-3 to TRBJ2-7; no clear D gene. This CDR3 is 14 amino acids long. Germline lookup yields CDR1 SGHNT and CDR2 YENEEA. V was clipped by 5 bases and J by 4 bases, with 15 bases between them. CDR3 nucleotides: TGTGCCAGCAGCCCCCGGAACGTACTGTACGAGCAGTACTTC. Residues: CASSPRNVLYEQYF.

The rearrangement joins TRBV9 to TRBJ2-7, with 7 nucleotides matching TRBD2. Germline assignment: CDR1 SGDLS and CDR2 YYNGEE. Germline trimming cut 0 bases from V and 3 bases from J; bases unmatched to any gene: 9. There are 16 residues in the CDR3. CDR3 DNA: TGTGCCAGCAGCGTAGGTCTACGAGGGAGGGACTACGAGCAGTACTTC. Translating it yields CASSVGLRGRDYEQYF.

The genes are TRBV7-2 and TRBJ2-1; D may be TRBD1 or TRBD2 (5 bases each). There are 13 residues in the CDR3. The V gene lost 5 bases and the J gene lost 9 bases, with 14 bases spanning the gap. CDR1 and CDR2 (germline): SGHTA, FQGNSA. The CDR3 sequence: CASSLLGVGEQFF. In DNA form, the CDR3 reads TGTGCCAGCAGCCTGCTGGGGGTCGGTGAGCAGTTCTTC. Supplemented by reference TRBV7-2 and TRBJ2-1, the full variable domain reads GAGVSQSPSNKVTEKGKDVELRCDPISGHTALYWYRQSLGQGLEFLIYFQGNSAPDKSGLPSDRFSAERTGGSVSTLTIQRTQQEDSAVYLCASSLLGVGEQFFGPGTRLTVL.

The chain combines TRBV18 with TRBJ1-5; TRBD1 matches at 7 bases. The length of the CDR3 is 15 residues. Losses at the gene ends were 3 bases for V and 5 bases for J; bases not matched to a gene: 7. Germline lookup yields CDR1 KGHSH and CDR2 LQKENI. Here the CDR3 DNA reads TGTGCCAGCTCACCCCCAGGGGGGAGTGATCAGCCCCAGCATTTT. Its translation is CASSPPGGSDQPQHF. The complete variable domain, with remaining parts taken from reference TRBV18 and TRBJ1-5, reads NAGVMQNPRHLVRRRGQEARLRCSPMKGHSHVYWYRQLPEEGLKFMVYLQKENIIDESGMPKERFSAEFPKEGPSILRIQQVVRGDSAAYFCASSPPGGSDQPQHFGDGTRLSIL.

The chain recombines TRBV30 with TRBJ2-1; 11 nucleotides line up with TRBD2. Germline assignment: CDR1 GTSNPN and CDR2 SVGIG (reference sequence). The length of the CDR3 is 12 residues. J gave up 14 bases and V 3 bases, and 6 bases lay outside the gene matches. The DNA of the CDR3 is TGTGCCTGGAGCGAACTAGCGGGGGAGAAGTTCTTC. Protein sequence: CAWSELAGEKFF.

The chain carries TRBV7-9 and TRBJ2-1; maybe TRBD1 (5 bases). V was pared by 4 bases and J by 5 bases, with 9 bases between. The CDR3 loop spans 13 amino acids. Per the germline V gene, CDR1 is SEHNR and CDR2 is FQNEAQ (reference sequence). CDR3 sequence: CASSSDSHNEQFF. CDR3 coding DNA: TGTGCCAGCAGCTCCGACAGTCACAATGAGCAGTTCTTC.

This chain links TRBV7-2 with TRBJ2-7; D possibly matches TRBD1 or TRBD2 (5 bases each). CDR3 length: 14 amino acids. The germline V and J ends were trimmed by 3 bases and 0 bases, with 9 bases remaining between them. Germline lookup yields CDR1 SGHTA and CDR2 FQGNSA. The CDR3 region is CASSFRDRSYEQYF. CDR3 bases: TGTGCCAGCAGCTTCAGGGACCGCTCCTACGAGCAGTACTTC.

This chain joins TRBV4-1 and TRBJ2-5, with 9 bases that match TRBD2. Germline V gene data show CDR1 as MGHRA and CDR2 as YSYEKL. The CDR3 is made up of 16 amino acids. V was clipped by 5 bases and J by 2 bases; unmatched bases: 9. The CDR3 DNA reads as TGCGCCAGCAGCGATAGGGTGGCGGGAGGGCAAGAGACCCAGTACTTC. Its protein is CASSDRVAGGQETQYF.

A few counts support this clone. The rearrangement uses TRBV9 and TRBJ2-3, with D perhaps matching TRBD2 (6 bases). CDR1 and CDR2 (germline): SGDLS, YYNGEE. Trimming pared 3 bases from V and 6 bases from J, leaving 11 bases between. The CDR3 spans 13 residues. CDR3 nucleotide sequence: TGTGCCAGCAGCGCTAGCGTCACCGATACGCAGTATTTT. Protein sequence: CASSASVTDTQYF.